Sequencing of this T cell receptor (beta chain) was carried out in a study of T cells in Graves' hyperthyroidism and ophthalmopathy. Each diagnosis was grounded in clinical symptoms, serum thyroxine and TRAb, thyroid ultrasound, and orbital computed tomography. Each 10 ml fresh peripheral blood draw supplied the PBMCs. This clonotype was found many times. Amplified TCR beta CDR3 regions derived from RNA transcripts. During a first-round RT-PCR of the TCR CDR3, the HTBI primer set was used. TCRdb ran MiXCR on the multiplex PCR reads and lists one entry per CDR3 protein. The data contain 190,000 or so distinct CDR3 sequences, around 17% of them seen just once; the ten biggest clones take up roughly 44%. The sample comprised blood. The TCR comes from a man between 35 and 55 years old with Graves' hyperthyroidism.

CDR3 protein: CASSWTGLTEQYF. In nucleotides, the CDR3 is TGTGCCAGCAGCTGGACAGGCTTGACGGAACAGTACTTC. The chain links TRBV2 to TRBJ2-7, with 7 bases identical to TRBD1. This CDR3 region has 13 residues. With V trimmed by 6 bases and J by 10 bases, 12 bases remained unmatched. CDR1 SNHLY and CDR2 FYNNEI come from the germline V gene.